This T cell receptor (beta chain) was recorded in a study of blood T cell repertoires in COVID-19. The wider study: There were acute and convalescent COVID-19 samples, and they came from the United States, Italy and Spain.

This table comes from immunoSEQ multiplex PCR, and its TCRdb copy is limited to in-frame clones, with some not included. The sample gives hundreds of thousands of clones, around nine tenths of which show up once; roughly 4.1% is in the top ten. CDR1 SGHDN and CDR2 FVKESK come from the germline V gene. The ends were cut back, 7 bases at V and 5 bases at J, with 14 bases in the middle. The CDR3 extends over 14 amino acids. This TCR came from a woman in her fifties or sixties with active or convalescent COVID-19. The material sequenced was peripheral blood. The genes are TRBV14 and TRBJ2-2; a weak D match, TRBD2 (6 bases). The CDR3 reads CASTLAGRTGELFF. CDR3 nucleotides: TGTGCCAGCACCCTGGCGGGGAGAACCGGGGAGCTGTTTTTT.